This is a list of T cell receptor beta chains from one sample in a study of T cell changes during pregnancy in multiple sclerosis. Sequencing used immunoSEQ multiplex PCR; TCRdb keeps in-frame clones, though not all of them. This table holds tens of thousands of clones, around 93% found once. The specimen comprised peripheral blood, sampled in the first trimester of pregnancy. The receptor set was obtained from a female donor with multiple sclerosis, enrolled in a pregnancy study. Both conserved end residues are part of each CDR3. The order of the fields is CDR3 length, D gene, J gene, clone size, V gene, CDR3 protein, CDR3 DNA. The D gene is left open where the match is weak. Some rows have no size entry. The others give once, few or many, or a class for an expanded clone.

length: 15; D: -; J: TRBJ2-4; size: -; V: TRBV10-2; CDR3: CASSETGLAKNIQYF; DNA: TGCGCCAGCAGTGAGACAGGGCTAGCCAAAAACATTCAGTACTTC
length: 14; D: TRBD2; J: TRBJ2-2; size: once; V: TRBV19; CDR3: CASMRTSNTGELFF; DNA: TGTGCCAGTATGAGGACTAGCAACACCGGGGAGCTGTTTTTT
length: 15; D: TRBD1; J: TRBJ2-2; size: -; V: TRBV29-1; CDR3: CSVRRQGARTGELFF; DNA: TGCAGCGTACGACGACAGGGGGCTAGGACCGGGGAGCTGTTTTTT
length: 13; D: -; J: TRBJ2-2; size: -; V: TRBV7-2; CDR3: CASSLYVDGELFF; DNA: TGTGCCAGCAGCTTGTATGTAGACGGGGAGCTGTTTTTT
length: 13; D: -; J: TRBJ2-5; size: once; V: TRBV2; CDR3: CASSPGPVGTQYF; DNA: TGTGCCAGCAGTCCTGGGCCAGTGGGGACCCAGTACTTC
length: 14; D: -; J: TRBJ1-1; size: -; V: TRBV18; CDR3: CASSPLQERTEAFF; DNA: TGTGCCAGCTCACCACTACAGGAAAGGACTGAAGCTTTCTTT
length: 15; D: TRBD2; J: TRBJ2-5; size: -; V: TRBV7-3; CDR3: CASSRTSGRSETQYF; DNA: TGTGCCAGCAGCCGGACTAGCGGGAGATCAGAGACCCAGTACTTC
length: 16; D: -; J: TRBJ2-1; size: -; V: TRBV18; CDR3: CASSPDQGHSYNEQFF; DNA: TGTGCCAGCTCACCAGACCAGGGCCACTCCTACAATGAGCAGTTCTTC
length: 12; D: -; J: TRBJ2-1; size: -; V: TRBV15; CDR3: CATSRDVNEQFF; DNA: TGTGCCACCAGCAGAGATGTAAATGAGCAGTTCTTC
length: 18; D: -; J: TRBJ2-5; size: -; V: TRBV7-4; CDR3: CASRHGYPQGLYQETQYF; DNA: TGTGCCAGCCGACATGGATACCCGCAGGGGCTTTATCAAGAGACCCAGTACTTC
length: 15; D: TRBD2; J: TRBJ2-7; size: -; V: TRBV6-5; CDR3: CASSYSSSGSYEQYF; DNA: TGTGCCAGCAGTTACTCTAGTAGCGGGAGCTACGAGCAGTACTTC
length: 13; D: -; J: TRBJ1-1; size: -; V: TRBV19; CDR3: CASSIGRNTEAFF; DNA: TGTGCCAGTAGTATAGGCAGGAACACTGAAGCTTTCTTT